Listed below are T cell receptor beta chains from one sample, sequenced in a study of cytomegalovirus exposure and HLA in healthy donors. TCRdb keeps only in-frame clones here, not all; method: immunoSEQ multiplex PCR. The sample has 69,000 or so clones; 74% are singletons. Sequenced input: PBMCs. Every receptor here comes from a woman aged 55-75 years in good health and CMV-seropositive. The CDR3 runs from the conserved cysteine through the conserved F or W. Each record gives: V gene, D gene, J gene, clone size, CDR3 protein, CDR3 DNA. The D gene is left open where the match is weak. Expanded clones are given a class, and other clones once, few, many or no size at all.

TRBV28	NA	TRBJ1-1	NA	CASQSGRTEAFF	TGTGCCTCACAGTCCGGGAGGACTGAAGCTTTCTTT
TRBV28	TRBD1	TRBJ1-1	NA	CASSFGVGQGATEAFF	TGTGCCAGCAGTTTCGGGGTGGGACAGGGGGCCACTGAAGCTTTCTTT
TRBV7-9	NA	TRBJ1-2	NA	CASTQGQGMDGYTF	TGTGCCAGCACCCAGGGGCAGGGGATGGATGGCTACACCTTC
TRBV13	TRBD1	TRBJ1-1	few	CASSLQTGSTEAFF	TGTGCCAGCAGCTTACAGACAGGGAGTACTGAAGCTTTCTTT
TRBV29-1	NA	TRBJ1-1	NA	CSVEHRDVQVF	TGCAGCGTTGAGCACCGGGATGTGCAAGTCTTT
TRBV5-4	NA	TRBJ1-1	NA	CASSSHPTVNTEAFF	TGTGCCAGCAGTTCGCATCCGACAGTGAACACTGAAGCTTTCTTT
TRBV4-1	NA	TRBJ1-2	NA	CASSQGGGRRRPSYGYTF	TGCGCCAGCAGCCAAGGCGGGGGCAGGCGACGACCCAGCTATGGCTACACCTTC
TRBV4-1	NA	TRBJ2-5	NA	CASSLRVQETQYF	TGCGCCAGCAGCCTCCGGGTCCAAGAGACCCAGTACTTC
TRBV30	NA	TRBJ1-1	NA	CASETPEAFF	TGTGCCTCAGAAACGCCTGAAGCTTTCTTT
TRBV11-3	NA	TRBJ1-1	NA	CASSSQGGANTEAFF	TGTGCCAGCAGCTCTCAGGGAGGGGCGAACACTGAAGCTTTCTTT
TRBV12-1	NA	TRBJ2-1	NA	CASSPRRGSRDEQFF	TGTGCCAGCAGCCCCAGAAGGGGCTCGCGCGATGAGCAGTTCTTC
TRBV6-6	TRBD1	TRBJ1-2	NA	CASSYGQGGYGYTF	TGTGCCAGCAGTTACGGGCAGGGGGGCTATGGCTACACCTTC
TRBV29-1	TRBD1	TRBJ2-2	NA	CSVRTGGPGELFF	TGCAGCGTTAGGACAGGGGGCCCCGGGGAGCTGTTTTTT
TRBV9	NA	TRBJ1-3	once	CASSGPRQASGNTIYF	TGTGCCAGCAGCGGGCCTCGACAGGCGTCTGGAAACACCATATATTTT
TRBV2	NA	TRBJ1-1	NA	CASSEDSPQTEAFF	TGTGCCAGCAGTGAGGACAGTCCGCAAACTGAAGCTTTCTTT
TRBV27	NA	TRBJ1-1	NA	CASSAIDRSAEAFF	TGTGCCAGCAGCGCCATAGATAGAAGCGCTGAAGCTTTCTTT
TRBV5-1	TRBD1	TRBJ1-2	NA	CASRGTGDYGYTF	TGCGCCAGCAGGGGGACAGGGGATTATGGCTACACCTTC
TRBV2	TRBD1	TRBJ2-1	NA	CASSTTGMSYNEQFF	TGTGCCAGCTCTACGACAGGGATGTCCTACAATGAGCAGTTCTTC